Listed below are T cell receptor beta chains from one sample, sequenced in a study of blood T cells in healthy people across ages. TCRdb analysed the 5' RACE reads with MiXCR anew, one entry per CDR3 protein. The table has over 1,500,000 distinct CDR3 sequences, just under 50% seen once. Sequenced material: blood. The origin of the receptors is a woman aged 40 to 55 in good health. Each CDR3 is given with its conserved first and last residue. A D gene is named only where the DNA matches it firmly. Rows give clone size only sometimes, using once, few, many, or a class for an expanded clone.

TRBV7-9,TRBJ2-3,.,.,CASSFTFGPRTDTQYF,TGTGCCAGCAGCTTCACGTTCGGTCCCCGCACAGATACGCAGTATTTT
TRBV24-1,TRBJ2-3,.,TRBD2,CATSELAGGLTDTQYF,TGTGCCACCAGTGAGCTAGCGGGGGGCCTCACAGATACGCAGTATTTT
TRBV4-3,TRBJ1-2,few,TRBD1,CASSQDGQGPYGYTF,TGCGCCAGCAGCCAAGATGGACAGGGCCCCTATGGCTACACCTTC
TRBV28,TRBJ2-1,.,.,CASIPVEGNEQFF,TGTGCCAGCATCCCCGTAGAGGGCAATGAGCAGTTCTTC
TRBV7-2,TRBJ2-3,.,.,CASRTRLSTDTQYF,TGTGCCAGCAGGACACGACTTAGCACAGATACGCAGTATTTT
TRBV28,TRBJ1-5,once,.,CASSLAPGYSNQPQHF,TGTGCCAGCAGTTTAGCCCCAGGGTATAGCAATCAGCCCCAGCATTTT
TRBV10-3,TRBJ2-7,few,.,CAISESADTGEQYF,TGTGCCATCAGTGAGTCGGCGGATACGGGGGAGCAGTACTTC
TRBV7-9,TRBJ1-2,few,.,CASSLGLLDGYTF,TGTGCCAGCAGCTTAGGCCTCCTCGATGGCTACACCTTC
TRBV28,TRBJ2-3,.,TRBD2,CASSFDGGARNTQYF,TGTGCCAGCAGTTTCGACGGGGGGGCCAGGAATACGCAGTATTTT
TRBV20-1,TRBJ2-7,.,.,CSARPDSRGYYEQYF,TGCAGTGCTAGACCGGACAGTAGGGGGTACTACGAGCAGTACTTC
TRBV24-1,TRBJ2-3,.,TRBD2,CATSSQRDITDTQYF,TGTGCCACCAGTAGCCAGCGGGATATCACAGATACGCAGTATTTT
TRBV20-1,TRBJ2-1,.,.,CSAINRVRGSYNEQFF,TGCAGTGCTATCAACCGGGTGCGGGGCTCCTACAATGAGCAGTTCTTC
TRBV7-8,TRBJ2-5,.,TRBD2,CASSQGLAGRSQETQYF,TGTGCCAGCAGCCAGGGACTAGCGGGGAGATCCCAAGAGACCCAGTACTTC
TRBV7-9,TRBJ2-3,.,.,CASSFGPGTVTDTQYF,.
TRBV6-2/TRBV6-3,TRBJ2-6,.,.,CASSPGPSVGANVLTF,TGTGCCAGCAGCCCGGGGCCTTCGGTAGGGGCCAACGTCCTGACTTTC